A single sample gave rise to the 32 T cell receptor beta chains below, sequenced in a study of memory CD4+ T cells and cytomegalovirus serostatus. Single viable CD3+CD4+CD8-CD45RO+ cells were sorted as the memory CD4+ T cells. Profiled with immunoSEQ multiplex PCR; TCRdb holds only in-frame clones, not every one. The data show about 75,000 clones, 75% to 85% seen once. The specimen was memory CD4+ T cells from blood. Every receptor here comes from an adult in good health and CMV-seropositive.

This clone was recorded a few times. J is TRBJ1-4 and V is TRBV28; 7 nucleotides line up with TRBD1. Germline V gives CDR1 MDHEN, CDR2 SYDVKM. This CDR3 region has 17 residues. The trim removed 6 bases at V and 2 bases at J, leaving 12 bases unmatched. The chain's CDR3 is CASSPTGQRVTNEKLFF. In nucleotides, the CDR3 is TGTGCCAGCAGCCCAACGGGACAGAGGGTTACTAATGAAAAACTGTTTTTT.

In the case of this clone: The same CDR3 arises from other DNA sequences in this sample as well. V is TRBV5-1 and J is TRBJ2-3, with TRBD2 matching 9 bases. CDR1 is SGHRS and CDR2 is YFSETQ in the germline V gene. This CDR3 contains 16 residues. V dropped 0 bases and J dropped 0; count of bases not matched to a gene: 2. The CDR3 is CASSLGLAVSTDTQYF. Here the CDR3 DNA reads TGCGCCAGCAGCTTGGGACTAGCGGTGAGCACAGATACGCAGTATTTT.

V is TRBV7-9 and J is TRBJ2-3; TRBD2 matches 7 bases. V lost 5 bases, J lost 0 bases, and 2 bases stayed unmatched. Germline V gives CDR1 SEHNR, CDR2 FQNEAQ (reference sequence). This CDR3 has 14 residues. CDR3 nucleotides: TGTGCCAGCAGCCGGACTAGAAGCACAGATACGCAGTATTTT. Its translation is CASSRTRSTDTQYF.

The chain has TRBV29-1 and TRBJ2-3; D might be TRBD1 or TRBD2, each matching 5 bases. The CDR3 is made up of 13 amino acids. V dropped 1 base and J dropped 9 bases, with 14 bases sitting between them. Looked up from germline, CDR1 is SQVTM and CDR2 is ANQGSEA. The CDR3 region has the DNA TGCAGCGTTGAAGGGGACCCAGGGTGGACGCAGTATTTT. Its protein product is CSVEGDPGWTQYF.

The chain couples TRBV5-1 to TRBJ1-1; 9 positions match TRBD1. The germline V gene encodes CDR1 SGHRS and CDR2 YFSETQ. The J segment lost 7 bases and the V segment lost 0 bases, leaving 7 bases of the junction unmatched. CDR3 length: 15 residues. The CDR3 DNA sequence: TGCGCCAGCAGCTTGGGGACAGGGGAGAAGTTTGAAGCTTTCTTT. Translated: CASSLGTGEKFEAFF.

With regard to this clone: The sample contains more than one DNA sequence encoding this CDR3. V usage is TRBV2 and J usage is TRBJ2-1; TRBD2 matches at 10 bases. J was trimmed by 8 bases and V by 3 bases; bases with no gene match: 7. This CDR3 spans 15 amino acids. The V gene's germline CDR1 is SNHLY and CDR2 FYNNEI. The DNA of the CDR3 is TGTGCCAGCAGTGACTCTGGGCTAGCGGGAGATGAGCAGTTCTTC. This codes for CASSDSGLAGDEQFF.

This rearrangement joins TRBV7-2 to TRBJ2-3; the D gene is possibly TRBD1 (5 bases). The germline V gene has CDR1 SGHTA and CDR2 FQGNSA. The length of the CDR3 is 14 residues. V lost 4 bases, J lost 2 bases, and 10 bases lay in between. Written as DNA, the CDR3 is TGTGCCAGCAGCTCGACAGCCAACACAGATACGCAGTATTTT. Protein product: CASSSTANTDTQYF.

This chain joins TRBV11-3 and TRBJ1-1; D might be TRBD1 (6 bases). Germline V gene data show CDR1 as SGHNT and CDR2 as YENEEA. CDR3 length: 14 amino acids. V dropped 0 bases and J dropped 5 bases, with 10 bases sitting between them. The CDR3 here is CASSLEGGRTEAFF. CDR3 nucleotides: TGTGCCAGCAGCTTAGAAGGGGGGCGGACTGAAGCTTTCTTT. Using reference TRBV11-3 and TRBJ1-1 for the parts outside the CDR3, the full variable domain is EAGVVQSPRYKIIEKKQPVAFWCNPISGHNTLYWYLQNLGQGPELLIRYENEEAVDDSQLPKDRFSAERLKGVDSTLKIQPAELGDSAVYLCASSLEGGRTEAFFGQGTRLTVV.

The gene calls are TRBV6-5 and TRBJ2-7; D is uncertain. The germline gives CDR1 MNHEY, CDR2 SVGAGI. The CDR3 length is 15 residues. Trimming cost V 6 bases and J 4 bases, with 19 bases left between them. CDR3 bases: TGTGCCAGCAGCAAAATTGGATCAACTCCGTACGAGCAGTACTTC. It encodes CASSKIGSTPYEQYF.

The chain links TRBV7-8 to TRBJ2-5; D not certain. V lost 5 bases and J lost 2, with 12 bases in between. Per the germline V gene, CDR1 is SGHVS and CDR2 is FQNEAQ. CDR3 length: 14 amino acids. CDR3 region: CASSPLDRQETQYF. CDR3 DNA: TGTGCCAGCAGCCCCCTGGACCGTCAAGAGACCCAGTACTTC.

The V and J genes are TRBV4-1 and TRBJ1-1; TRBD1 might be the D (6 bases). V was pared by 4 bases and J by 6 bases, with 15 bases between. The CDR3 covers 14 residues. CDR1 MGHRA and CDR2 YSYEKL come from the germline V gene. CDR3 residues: CASSRQGTLAEAFF. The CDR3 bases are TGCGCCAGCAGCCGGCAGGGGACTTTGGCTGAAGCTTTCTTT.

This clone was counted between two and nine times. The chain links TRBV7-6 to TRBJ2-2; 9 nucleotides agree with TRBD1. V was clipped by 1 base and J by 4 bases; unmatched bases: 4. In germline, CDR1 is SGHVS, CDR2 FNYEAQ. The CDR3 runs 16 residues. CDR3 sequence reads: CASSLGHRGPTGELFF. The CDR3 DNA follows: TGTGCCAGCAGCTTAGGACACAGGGGGCCCACCGGGGAGCTGTTTTTT. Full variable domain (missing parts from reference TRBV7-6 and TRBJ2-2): GAGVSQSPRYKVTKRGQDVALRCDPISGHVSLYWYRQALGQGPEFLTYFNYEAQQDKSGLPNDRFSAERPEGSISTLTIQRTEQRDSAMYRCASSLGHRGPTGELFFGEGSRLTVL.

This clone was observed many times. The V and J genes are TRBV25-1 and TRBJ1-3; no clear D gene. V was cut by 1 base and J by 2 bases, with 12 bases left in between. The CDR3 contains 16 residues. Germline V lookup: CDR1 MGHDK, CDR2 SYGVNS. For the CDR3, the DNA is TGTGCCAGCAGTGAATCGATGGGGTTAACTGGAAACACCATATATTTT. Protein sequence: CASSESMGLTGNTIYF. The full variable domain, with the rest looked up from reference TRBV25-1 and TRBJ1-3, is EADIYQTPRYLVIGTGKKITLECSQTMGHDKMYWYQQDPGMELHLIHYSYGVNSTEKGDLSSESTVSRIRTEHFPLTLESARPSHTSQYLCASSESMGLTGNTIYFGEGSWLTVV.

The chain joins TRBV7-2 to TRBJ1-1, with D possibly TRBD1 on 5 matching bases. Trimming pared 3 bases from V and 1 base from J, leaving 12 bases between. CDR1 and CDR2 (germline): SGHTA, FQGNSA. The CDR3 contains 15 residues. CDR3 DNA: TGTGCCAGCAGCTTGTCGGGCGGGGGGAACACTGAAGCTTTCTTT. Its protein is CASSLSGGGNTEAFF.

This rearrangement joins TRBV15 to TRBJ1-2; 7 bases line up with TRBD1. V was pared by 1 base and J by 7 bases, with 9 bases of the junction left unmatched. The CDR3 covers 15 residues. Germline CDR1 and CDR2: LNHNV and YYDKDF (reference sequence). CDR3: CATSRAARGESGYTF. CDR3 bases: TGTGCCACCAGCAGAGCTGCCAGGGGGGAGTCTGGCTACACCTTC.

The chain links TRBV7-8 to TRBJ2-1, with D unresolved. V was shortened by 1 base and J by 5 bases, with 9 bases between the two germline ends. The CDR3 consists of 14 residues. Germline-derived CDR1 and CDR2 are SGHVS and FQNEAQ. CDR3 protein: CASSLVPYNNEQFF. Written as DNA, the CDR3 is TGTGCCAGCAGCTTAGTTCCGTACAACAATGAGCAGTTCTTC.

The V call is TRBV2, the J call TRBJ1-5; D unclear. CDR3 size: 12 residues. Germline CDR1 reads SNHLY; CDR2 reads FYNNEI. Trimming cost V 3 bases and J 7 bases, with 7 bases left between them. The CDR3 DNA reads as TGTGCCAGCAGTGATCCGTGGCAGCCCCAGCATTTT. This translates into CASSDPWQPQHF.

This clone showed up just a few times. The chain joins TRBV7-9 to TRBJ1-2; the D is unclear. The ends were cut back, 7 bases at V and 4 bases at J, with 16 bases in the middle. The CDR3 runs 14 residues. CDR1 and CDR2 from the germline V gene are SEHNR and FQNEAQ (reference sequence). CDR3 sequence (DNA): TGTGCCAGCACCAACCATGAAGGACCCTATGGCTACACCTTC. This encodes CASTNHEGPYGYTF.

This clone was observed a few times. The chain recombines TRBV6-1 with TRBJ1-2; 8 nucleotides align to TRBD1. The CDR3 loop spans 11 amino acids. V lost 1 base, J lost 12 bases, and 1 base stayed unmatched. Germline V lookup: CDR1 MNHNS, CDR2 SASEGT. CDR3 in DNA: TGTGCCAGCAGTGAAGGGGGACAGGACACCTTC. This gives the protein CASSEGGQDTF.

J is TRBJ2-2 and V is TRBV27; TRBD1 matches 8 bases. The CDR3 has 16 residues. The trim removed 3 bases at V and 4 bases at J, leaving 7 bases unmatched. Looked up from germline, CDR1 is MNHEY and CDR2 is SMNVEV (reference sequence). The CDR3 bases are TGTGCCAGCAGTTTCACAGGGGGATTTAGCACCGGGGAGCTGTTTTTT. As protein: CASSFTGGFSTGELFF.

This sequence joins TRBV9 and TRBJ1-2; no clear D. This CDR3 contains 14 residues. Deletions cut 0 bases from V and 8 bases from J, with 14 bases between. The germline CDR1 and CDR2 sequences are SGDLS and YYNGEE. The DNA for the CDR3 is TGTGCCAGCAGCGTAGCTGGGGATGGTGGGGGCTACACCTTC. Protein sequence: CASSVAGDGGGYTF.

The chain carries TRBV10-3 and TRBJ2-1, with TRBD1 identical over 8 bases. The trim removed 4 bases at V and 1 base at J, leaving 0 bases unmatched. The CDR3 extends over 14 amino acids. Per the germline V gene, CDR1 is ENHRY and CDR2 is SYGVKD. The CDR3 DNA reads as TGTGCCATCAGTGGGACAGGGTCCTACAATGAGCAGTTCTTC. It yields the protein CAISGTGSYNEQFF.

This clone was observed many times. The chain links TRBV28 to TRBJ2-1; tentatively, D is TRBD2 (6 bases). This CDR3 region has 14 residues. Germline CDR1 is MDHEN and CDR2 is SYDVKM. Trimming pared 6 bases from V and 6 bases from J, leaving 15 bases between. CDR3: CASRGDLATNEQFF. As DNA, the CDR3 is TGTGCCAGCAGGGGGGACTTAGCTACCAATGAGCAGTTCTTC.

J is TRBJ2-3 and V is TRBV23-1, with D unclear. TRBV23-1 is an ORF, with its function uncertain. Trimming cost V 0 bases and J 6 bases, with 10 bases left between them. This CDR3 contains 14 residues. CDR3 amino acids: CASSQSVSVDTQYF. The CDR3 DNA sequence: TGCGCCAGCAGTCAATCAGTTAGTGTGGATACGCAGTATTTT.

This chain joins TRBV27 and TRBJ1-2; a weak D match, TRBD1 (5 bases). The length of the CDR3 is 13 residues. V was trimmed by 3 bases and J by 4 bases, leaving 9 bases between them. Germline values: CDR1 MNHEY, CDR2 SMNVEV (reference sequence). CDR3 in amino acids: CASSFRDGYGYTF. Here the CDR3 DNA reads TGTGCCAGCAGTTTTCGGGACGGCTATGGCTACACCTTC.

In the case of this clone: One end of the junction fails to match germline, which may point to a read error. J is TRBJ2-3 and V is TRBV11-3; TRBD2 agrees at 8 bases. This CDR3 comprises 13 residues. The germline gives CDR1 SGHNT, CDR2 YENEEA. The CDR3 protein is CASSRMAGGPEDF. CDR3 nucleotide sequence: TGTGCCAGCAGCCGGATGGCGGGAGGCCCTGAGGATTTT.

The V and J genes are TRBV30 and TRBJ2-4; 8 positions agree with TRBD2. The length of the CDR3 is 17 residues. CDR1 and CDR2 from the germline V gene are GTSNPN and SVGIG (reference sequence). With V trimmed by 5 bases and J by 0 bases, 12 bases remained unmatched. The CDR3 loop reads CAWGPSGGPLAKNIQYF. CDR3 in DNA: TGTGCCTGGGGCCCGTCGGGAGGGCCTCTAGCCAAAAACATTCAGTACTTC.

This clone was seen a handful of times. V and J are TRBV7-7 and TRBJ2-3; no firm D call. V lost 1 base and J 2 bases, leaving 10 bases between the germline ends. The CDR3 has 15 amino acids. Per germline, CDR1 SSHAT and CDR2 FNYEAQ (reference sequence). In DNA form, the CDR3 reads TGTGCCAGCAGCTTAGGCCCCTCTCCCACAGATACGCAGTATTTT. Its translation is CASSLGPSPTDTQYF. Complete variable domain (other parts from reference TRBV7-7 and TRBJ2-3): GAGVSQSPRYKVTKRGQDVTLRCDPISSHATLYWYQQALGQGPEFLTYFNYEAQPDKSGLPSDRFSAERPEGSISTLTIQRTEQRDSAMYRCASSLGPSPTDTQYFGPGTRLTVL.

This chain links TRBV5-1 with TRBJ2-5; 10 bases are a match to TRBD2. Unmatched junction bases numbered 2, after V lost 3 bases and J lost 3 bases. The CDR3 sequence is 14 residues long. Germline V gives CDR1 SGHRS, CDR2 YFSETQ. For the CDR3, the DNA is TGCGCCAGCAGCTCCGGACTAGCGGAAGAGACCCAGTACTTC. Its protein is CASSSGLAEETQYF.

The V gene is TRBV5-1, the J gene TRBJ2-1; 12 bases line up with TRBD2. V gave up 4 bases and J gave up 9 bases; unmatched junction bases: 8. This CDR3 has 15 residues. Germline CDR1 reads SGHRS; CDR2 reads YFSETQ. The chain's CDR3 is CASSATTSGSTEQFF. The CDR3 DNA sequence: TGCGCCAGCAGCGCCACGACTAGCGGGAGTACTGAGCAGTTCTTC.

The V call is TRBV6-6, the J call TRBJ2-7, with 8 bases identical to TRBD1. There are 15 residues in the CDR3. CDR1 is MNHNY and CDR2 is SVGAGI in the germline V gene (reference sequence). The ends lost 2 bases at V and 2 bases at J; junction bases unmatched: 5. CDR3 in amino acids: CASSYLGQGAYEQYF. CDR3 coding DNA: TGTGCCAGCAGTTACCTCGGACAGGGAGCCTACGAGCAGTACTTC.

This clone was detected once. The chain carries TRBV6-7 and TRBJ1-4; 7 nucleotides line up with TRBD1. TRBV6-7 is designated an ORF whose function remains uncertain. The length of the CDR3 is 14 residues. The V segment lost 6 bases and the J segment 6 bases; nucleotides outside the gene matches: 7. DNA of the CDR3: TGTGCCAGCAGCCTAGACAGGGATTATGAAAAACTGTTTTTT. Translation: CASSLDRDYEKLFF.